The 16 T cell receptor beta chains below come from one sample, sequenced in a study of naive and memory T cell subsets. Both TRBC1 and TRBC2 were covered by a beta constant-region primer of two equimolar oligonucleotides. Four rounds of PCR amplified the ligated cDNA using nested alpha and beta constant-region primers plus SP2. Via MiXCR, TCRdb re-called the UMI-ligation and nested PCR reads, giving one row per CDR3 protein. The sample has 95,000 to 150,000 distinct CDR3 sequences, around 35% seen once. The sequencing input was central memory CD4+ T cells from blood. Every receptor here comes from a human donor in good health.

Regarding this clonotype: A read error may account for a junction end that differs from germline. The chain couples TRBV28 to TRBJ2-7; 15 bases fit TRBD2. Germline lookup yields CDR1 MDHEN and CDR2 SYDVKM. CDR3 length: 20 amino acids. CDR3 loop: CASSIWTSGRANTESYEQYF. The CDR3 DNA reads TGTGCCAGCAGTATATGGACTAGCGGGAGGGCCAATACTGAGTCCTACGAGCAGTACTTC. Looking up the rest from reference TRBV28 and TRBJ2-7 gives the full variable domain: DVKVTQSSRYLVKRTGEKVFLECVQDMDHENMFWYRQDPGLGLRLIYFSYDVKMKEKGDIPEGYSVSREKKERFSLILESASTNQTSMYLCASSIWTSGRANTESYEQYFGPGTRLTVT.

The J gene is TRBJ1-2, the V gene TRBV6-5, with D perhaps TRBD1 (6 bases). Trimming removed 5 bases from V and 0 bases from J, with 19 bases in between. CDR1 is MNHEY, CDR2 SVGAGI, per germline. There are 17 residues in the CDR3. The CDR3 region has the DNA TGTGCCAGCAGTCGAGGCGCGGGGGGCCGTACTAACTATGGCTACACCTTC. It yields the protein CASSRGAGGRTNYGYTF.

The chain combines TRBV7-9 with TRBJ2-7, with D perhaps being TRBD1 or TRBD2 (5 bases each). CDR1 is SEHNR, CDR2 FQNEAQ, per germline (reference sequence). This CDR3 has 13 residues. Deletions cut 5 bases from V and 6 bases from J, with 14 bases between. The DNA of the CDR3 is TGTGCCAGCAGCCCCGGGACCGATCGCGAGCAGTACTTC. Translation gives CASSPGTDREQYF.

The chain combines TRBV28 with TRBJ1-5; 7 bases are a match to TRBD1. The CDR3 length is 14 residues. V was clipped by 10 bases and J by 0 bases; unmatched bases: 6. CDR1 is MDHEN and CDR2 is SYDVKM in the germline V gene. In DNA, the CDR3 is TGTGCCACCAAGGGACAGTATAGCAATCAGCCCCAGCATTTT. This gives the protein CATKGQYSNQPQHF.

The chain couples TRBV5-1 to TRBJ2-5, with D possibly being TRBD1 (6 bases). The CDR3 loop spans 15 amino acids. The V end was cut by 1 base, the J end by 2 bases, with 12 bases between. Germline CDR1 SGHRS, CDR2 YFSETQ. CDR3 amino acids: CASSLIRDTQETQYF. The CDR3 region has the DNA TGCGCCAGCAGCTTGATCCGGGACACACAAGAGACCCAGTACTTC. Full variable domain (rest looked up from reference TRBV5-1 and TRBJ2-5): KAGVTQTPRYLIKTRGQQVTLSCSPISGHRSVSWYQQTPGQGLQFLFEYFSETQRNKGNFPGRFSGRQFSNSRSEMNVSTLELGDSALYLCASSLIRDTQETQYFGPGTRLLVL.

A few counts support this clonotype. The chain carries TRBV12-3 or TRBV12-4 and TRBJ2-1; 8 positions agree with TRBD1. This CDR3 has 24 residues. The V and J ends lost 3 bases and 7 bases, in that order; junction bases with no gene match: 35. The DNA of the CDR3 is TGTGCCAGCAGTTTGATCAGTCGTTTCGGCAGACAGGGGCCCGACCCAGGGACTTCTAATGAGCAGTTCTTC. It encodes CASSLISRFGRQGPDPGTSNEQFF.

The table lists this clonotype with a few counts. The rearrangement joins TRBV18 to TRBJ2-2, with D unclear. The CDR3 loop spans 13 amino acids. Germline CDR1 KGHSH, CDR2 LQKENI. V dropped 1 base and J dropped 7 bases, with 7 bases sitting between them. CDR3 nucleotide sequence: TGTGCCAGCTCACCACACTGGGACGGGGAGCTGTTTTTT. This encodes CASSPHWDGELFF.

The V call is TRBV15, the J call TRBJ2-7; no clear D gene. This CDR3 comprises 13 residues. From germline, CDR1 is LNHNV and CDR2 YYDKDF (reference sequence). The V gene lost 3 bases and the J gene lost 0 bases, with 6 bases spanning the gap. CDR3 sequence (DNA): TGTGCCACCAGCAGGGTAGGCTCCTACGAGCAGTACTTC. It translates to CATSRVGSYEQYF.

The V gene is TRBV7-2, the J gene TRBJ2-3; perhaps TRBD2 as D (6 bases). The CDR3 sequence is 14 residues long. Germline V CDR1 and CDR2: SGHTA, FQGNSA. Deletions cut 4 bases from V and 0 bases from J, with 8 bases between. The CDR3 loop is CASSYGLSTDTQYF. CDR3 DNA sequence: TGTGCCAGCAGCTATGGACTAAGCACAGATACGCAGTATTTT.

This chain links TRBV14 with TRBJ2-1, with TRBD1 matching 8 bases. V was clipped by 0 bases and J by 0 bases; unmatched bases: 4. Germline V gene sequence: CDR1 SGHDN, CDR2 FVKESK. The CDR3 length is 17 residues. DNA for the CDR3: TGTGCCAGCAGCCAAGAAGGGACAGGCCTCTCCTACAATGAGCAGTTCTTC. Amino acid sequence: CASSQEGTGLSYNEQFF. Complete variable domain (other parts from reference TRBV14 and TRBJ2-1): EAGVTQFPSHSVIEKGQTVTLRCDPISGHDNLYWYRRVMGKEIKFLLHFVKESKQDESGMPNNRFLAERTGGTYSTLKVQPAELEDSGVYFCASSQEGTGLSYNEQFFGPGTRLTVL.

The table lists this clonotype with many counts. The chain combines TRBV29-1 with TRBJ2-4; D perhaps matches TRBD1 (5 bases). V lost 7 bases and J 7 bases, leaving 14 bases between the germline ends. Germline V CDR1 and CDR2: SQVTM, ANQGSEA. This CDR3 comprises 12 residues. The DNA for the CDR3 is TGCAGCGGTACGACAGATTTGAACATTCAGTACTTC. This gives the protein CSGTTDLNIQYF.

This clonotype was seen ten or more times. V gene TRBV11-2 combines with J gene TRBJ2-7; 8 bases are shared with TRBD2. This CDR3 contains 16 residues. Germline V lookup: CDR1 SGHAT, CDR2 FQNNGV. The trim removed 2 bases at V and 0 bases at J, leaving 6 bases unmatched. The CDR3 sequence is CASSLSSGGSSYEQYF. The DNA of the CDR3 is TGTGCCAGCAGCTTATCGTCGGGGGGGAGCTCCTACGAGCAGTACTTC.

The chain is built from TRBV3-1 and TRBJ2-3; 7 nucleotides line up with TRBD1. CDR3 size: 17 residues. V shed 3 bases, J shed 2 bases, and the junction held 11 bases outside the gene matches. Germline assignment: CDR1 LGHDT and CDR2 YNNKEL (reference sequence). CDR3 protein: CASSQPVGGPNTDTQYF. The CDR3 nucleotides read TGTGCCAGCAGCCAGCCGGTAGGGGGCCCTAACACAGATACGCAGTATTTT.

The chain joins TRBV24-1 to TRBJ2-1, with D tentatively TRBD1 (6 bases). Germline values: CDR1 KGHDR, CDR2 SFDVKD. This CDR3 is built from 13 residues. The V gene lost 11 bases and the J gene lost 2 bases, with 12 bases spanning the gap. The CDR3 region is CAIADSPYNEQFF. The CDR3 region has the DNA TGTGCCATTGCGGACAGCCCCTACAATGAGCAGTTCTTC.

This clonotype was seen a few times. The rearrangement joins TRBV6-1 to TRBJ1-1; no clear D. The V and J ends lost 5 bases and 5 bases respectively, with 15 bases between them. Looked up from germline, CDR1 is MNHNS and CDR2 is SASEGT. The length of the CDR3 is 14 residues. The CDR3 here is CASSSGSSRTEAFF. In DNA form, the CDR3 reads TGTGCCAGCAGTTCCGGGTCTTCCCGGACTGAAGCTTTCTTT.

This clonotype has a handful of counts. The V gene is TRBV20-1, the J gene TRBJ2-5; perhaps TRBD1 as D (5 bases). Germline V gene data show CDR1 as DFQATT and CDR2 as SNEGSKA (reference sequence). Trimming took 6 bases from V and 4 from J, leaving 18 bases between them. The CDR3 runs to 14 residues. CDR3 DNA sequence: TGCAGTGCCTATTGGGGCAGATTCGGAGAGACCCAGTACTTC. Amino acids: CSAYWGRFGETQYF.